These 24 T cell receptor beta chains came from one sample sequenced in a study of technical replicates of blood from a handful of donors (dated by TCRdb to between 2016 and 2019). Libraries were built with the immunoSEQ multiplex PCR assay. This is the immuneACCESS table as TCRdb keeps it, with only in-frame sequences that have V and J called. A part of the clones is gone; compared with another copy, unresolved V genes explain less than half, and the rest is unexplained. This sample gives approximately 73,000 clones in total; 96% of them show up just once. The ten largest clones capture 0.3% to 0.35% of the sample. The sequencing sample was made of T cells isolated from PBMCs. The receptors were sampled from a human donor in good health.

CDR3: CSVEEAGWDETQYF. In DNA form, the CDR3 reads TGCAGCGTTGAAGAAGCGGGATGGGATGAGACCCAGTACTTC. V usage is TRBV29-1 and J usage is TRBJ2-5, with 7 bases identical to TRBD2. This CDR3 spans 14 amino acids. V was clipped by 0 bases and J by 5 bases; unmatched bases: 6. Germline loops: CDR1 SQVTM, CDR2 ANQGSEA.

CDR3: CATSRDDGVQTQYF. The CDR3 region has the DNA TGTGCCACCAGCAGAGATGACGGGGTCCAGACCCAGTACTTC. This rearrangement joins TRBV15 to TRBJ2-5; weak D call: TRBD2 (5 bases). The CDR3 spans 14 residues. V lost 0 bases and J lost 6, with 11 bases in between. Germline CDR1 reads LNHNV; CDR2 reads YYDKDF (reference sequence).

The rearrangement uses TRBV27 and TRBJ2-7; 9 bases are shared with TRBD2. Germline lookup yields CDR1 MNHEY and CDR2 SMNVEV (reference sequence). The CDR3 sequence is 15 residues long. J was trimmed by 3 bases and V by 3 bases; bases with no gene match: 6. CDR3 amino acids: CASSFRASGNYEQYF. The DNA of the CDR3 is TGTGCCAGCAGTTTTAGGGCTAGCGGGAACTACGAGCAGTACTTC.

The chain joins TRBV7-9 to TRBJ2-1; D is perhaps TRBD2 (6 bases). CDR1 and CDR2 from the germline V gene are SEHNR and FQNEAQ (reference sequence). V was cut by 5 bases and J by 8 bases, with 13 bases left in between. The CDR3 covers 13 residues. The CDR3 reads CASSTILADEQFF. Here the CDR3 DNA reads TGTGCCAGCAGCACAATACTAGCCGATGAGCAGTTCTTC.

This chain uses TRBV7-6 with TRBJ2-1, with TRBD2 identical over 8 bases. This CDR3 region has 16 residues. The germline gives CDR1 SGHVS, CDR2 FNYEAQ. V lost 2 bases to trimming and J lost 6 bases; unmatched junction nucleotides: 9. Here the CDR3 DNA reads TGTGCCAGCAGCTTAAGGCGAACGGGAGGGGTCAATGAGCAGTTCTTC. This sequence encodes CASSLRRTGGVNEQFF.

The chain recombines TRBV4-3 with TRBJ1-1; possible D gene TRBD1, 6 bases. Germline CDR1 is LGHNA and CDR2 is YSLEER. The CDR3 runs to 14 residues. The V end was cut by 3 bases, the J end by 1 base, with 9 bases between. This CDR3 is CASSQKTGNTEAFF. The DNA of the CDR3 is TGCGCCAGCAGCCAGAAGACAGGGAACACTGAAGCTTTCTTT.

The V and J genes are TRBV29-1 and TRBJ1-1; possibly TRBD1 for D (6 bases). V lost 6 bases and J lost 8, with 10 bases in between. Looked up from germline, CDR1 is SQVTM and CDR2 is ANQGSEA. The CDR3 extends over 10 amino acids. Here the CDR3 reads CSVLQGEAFF. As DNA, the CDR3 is TGCAGCGTCCTCCAGGGGGAAGCTTTCTTT.

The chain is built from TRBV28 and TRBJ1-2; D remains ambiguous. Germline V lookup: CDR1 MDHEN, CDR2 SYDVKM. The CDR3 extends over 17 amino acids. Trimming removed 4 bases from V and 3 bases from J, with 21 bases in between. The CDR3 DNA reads TGTGCCAGCAGTTCCCACTACACTGCCCTTCGCGACTATGGCTACACCTTC. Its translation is CASSSHYTALRDYGYTF.

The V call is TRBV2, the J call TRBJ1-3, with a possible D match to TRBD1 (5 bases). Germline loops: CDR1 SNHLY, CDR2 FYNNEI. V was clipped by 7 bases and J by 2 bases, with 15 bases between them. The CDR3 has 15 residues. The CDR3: CASTEGTIAGNTIYF. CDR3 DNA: TGTGCCAGCACCGAAGGGACTATTGCTGGAAACACCATATATTTT.

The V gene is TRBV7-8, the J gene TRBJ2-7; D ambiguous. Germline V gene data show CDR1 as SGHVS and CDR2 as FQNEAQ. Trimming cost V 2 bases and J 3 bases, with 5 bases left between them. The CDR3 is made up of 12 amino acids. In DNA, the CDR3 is TGTGCCAGCAGCTTATTTATCTACGAGCAGTACTTC. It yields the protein CASSLFIYEQYF.

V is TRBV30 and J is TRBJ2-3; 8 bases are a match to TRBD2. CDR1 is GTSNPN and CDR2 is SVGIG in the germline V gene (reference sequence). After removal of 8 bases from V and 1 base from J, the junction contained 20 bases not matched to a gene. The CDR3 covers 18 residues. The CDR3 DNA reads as TGTGCCAGCAACTTGGGACTAGTCAGCAAAGATGGCACAGATACGCAGTATTTT. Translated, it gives CASNLGLVSKDGTDTQYF.

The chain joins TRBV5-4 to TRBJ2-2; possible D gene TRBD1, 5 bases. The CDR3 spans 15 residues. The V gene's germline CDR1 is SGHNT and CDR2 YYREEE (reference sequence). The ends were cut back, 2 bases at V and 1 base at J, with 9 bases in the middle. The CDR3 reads CASSFRGLNTGELFF. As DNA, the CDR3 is TGTGCCAGCAGCTTTAGGGGTCTGAACACCGGGGAGCTGTTTTTT.

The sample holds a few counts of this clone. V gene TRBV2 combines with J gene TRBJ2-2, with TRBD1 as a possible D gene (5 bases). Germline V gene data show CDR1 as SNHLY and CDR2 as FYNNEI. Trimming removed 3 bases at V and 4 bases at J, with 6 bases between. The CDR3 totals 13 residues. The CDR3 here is CASSDQGTGELFF. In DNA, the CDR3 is TGTGCCAGCAGTGATCAGGGCACCGGGGAGCTGTTTTTT.

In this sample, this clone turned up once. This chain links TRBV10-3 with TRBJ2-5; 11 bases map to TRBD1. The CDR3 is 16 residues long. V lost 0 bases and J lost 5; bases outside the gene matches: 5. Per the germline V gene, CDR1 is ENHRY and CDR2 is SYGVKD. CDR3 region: CAISESDRGRRETQYF. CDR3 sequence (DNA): TGTGCCATCAGTGAGTCGGACAGGGGGCGCCGGGAGACCCAGTACTTC.

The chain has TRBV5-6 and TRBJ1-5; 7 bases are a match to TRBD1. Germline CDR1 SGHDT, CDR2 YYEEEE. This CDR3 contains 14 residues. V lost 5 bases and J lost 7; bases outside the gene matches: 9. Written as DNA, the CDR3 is TGTGCCAGCAGTCTGGGACAGTCCAGGCAGCCCCAGCATTTT. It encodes CASSLGQSRQPQHF.

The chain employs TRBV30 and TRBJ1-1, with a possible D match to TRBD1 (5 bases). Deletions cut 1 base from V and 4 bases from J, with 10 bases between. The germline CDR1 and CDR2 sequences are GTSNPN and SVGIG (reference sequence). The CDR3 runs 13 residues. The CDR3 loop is CAWSDEGVTEAFF. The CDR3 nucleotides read TGTGCCTGGAGTGACGAAGGGGTCACTGAAGCTTTCTTT.

CDR3 residues: CASSWTGGPYGYTF. The CDR3 DNA follows: TGTGCCAGCAGTTGGACAGGGGGACCCTATGGCTACACCTTC. The V call is TRBV6-5, the J call TRBJ1-2; 10 bases map to TRBD1. Germline V gene lookup returns CDR1 MNHEY and CDR2 SVGAGI. CDR3 length: 14 residues. V gave up 4 bases and J gave up 4 bases; unmatched junction bases: 3.

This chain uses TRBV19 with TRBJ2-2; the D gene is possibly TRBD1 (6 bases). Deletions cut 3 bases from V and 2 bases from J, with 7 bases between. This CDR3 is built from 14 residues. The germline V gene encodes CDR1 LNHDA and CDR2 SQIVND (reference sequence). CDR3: CASSMTGNTGELFF. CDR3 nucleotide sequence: TGTGCCAGTAGTATGACAGGAAACACCGGGGAGCTGTTTTTT.

For the CDR3, the DNA is TGTGCCAGCAGCTCTCGGGACAGTCCGACGTACGAGCAGTACTTC. It encodes CASSSRDSPTYEQYF. This chain uses TRBV7-3 with TRBJ2-7; 7 positions match TRBD1. Germline V gene lookup returns CDR1 SGHTA and CDR2 FQGTGA. CDR3 length equals 15 residues. With 4 bases clipped from V and 4 bases from J, the junction kept 10 bases outside the gene matches.

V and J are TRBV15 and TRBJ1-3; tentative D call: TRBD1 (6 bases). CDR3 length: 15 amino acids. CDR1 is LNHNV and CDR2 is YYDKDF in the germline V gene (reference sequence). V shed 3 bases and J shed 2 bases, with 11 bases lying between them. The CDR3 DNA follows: TGTGCCACCAGCAGGGTGAGGGGGACTGGAAACACCATATATTTT. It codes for CATSRVRGTGNTIYF.

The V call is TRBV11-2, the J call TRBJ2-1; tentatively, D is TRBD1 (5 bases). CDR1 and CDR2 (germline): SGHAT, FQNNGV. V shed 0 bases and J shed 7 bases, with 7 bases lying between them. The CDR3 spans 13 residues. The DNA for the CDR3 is TGTGCCAGCAGCTTAGACAGGGCGAATGAGCAGTTCTTC. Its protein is CASSLDRANEQFF.

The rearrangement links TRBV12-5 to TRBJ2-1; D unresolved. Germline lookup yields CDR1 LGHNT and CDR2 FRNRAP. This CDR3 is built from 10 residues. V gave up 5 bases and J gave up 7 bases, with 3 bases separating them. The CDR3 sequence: CASGHNEQFF. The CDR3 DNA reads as TGTGCTAGTGGTCATAATGAGCAGTTCTTC.

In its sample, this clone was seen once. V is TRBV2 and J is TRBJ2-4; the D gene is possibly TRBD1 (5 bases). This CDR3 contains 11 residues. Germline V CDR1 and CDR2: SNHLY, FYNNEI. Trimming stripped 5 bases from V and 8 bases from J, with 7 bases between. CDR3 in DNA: TGTGCCAGCAGTTCAGGGTACATTCAGTACTTC. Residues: CASSSGYIQYF.

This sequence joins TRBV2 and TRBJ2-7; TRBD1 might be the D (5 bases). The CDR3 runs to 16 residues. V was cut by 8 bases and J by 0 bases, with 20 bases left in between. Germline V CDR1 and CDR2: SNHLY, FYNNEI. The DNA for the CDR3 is TGTGCCAGCCCCAAAGGGGAACAGTTCCTCTCCTACGAGCAGTACTTC. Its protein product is CASPKGEQFLSYEQYF.